This T cell receptor beta chain was recovered during a study of Graves' ophthalmopathy and Graves' hyperthyroidism. The PBMC fraction was derived from about 9.5 ml of fresh peripheral blood. Study-wide results and caveats: Between ophthalmopathy and stable hyperthyroidism, a 13-signature model drew a separation with nearly 90% sensitivity and 75% to 82% specificity. Blood also carried most expanded thyroid clonotypes exceeding 0.001 frequency. The model's prediction of ophthalmopathy progression had roughly 70% sensitivity and roughly 72% specificity.

In germline, CDR1 is DFQATT, CDR2 SNEGSKA (reference sequence). The ends lost 6 bases at V and 6 bases at J; junction bases unmatched: 15. The CDR3 is 17 amino acids. The sequenced template was RNA, covering the TCR beta CDR3 region. First-round RT-PCR employed HTBI primers, with a second-round multiplex PCR after it. TCRdb re-called the multiplex PCR reads through MiXCR, storing one row per CDR3 protein. The table has hundreds of thousands of distinct CDR3 sequences, approximately 15% seen once. In this sample, this clonotype turned up many times. What it binds is not known. This receptor was taken from a woman in her twenties or thirties with Graves' ophthalmopathy. The V gene is TRBV20-1, the J gene TRBJ2-7; TRBD2 aligns across 15 bases. Sequenced sample: blood. The CDR3 protein is CSAIAGLAGGLVREQYF. As DNA, the CDR3 is TGCAGTGCCATAGCGGGACTAGCGGGAGGACTTGTTCGCGAGCAGTACTTC.